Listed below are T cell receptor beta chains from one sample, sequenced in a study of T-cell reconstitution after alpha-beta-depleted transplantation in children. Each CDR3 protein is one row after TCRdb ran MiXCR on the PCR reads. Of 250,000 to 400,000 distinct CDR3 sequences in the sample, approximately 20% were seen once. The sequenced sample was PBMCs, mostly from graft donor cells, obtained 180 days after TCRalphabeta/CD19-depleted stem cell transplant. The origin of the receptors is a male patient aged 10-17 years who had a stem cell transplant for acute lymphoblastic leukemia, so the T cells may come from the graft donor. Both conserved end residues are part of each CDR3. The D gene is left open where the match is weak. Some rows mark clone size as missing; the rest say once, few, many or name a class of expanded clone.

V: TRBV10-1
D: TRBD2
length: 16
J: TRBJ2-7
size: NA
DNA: TGCGCCAGCAGTGAGTCCCTAGCGGGAGGTCTCTACGAGCAGTACTTC
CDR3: CASSESLAGGLYEQYF

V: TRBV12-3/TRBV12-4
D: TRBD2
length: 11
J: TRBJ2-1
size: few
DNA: TGTGCCAGCAGTCCCGGGACTAGCCAGTTCTTC
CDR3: CASSPGTSQFF

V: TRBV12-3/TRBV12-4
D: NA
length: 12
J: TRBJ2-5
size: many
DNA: TGTGCCAGCAGGGGGACGGGGGAGACCCAGTACTTC
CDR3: CASRGTGETQYF

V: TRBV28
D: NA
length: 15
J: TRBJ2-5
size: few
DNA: TGTGCCAGCAGTTTACCGGGAAGGGGCGGAGAGACCCAGTACTTC
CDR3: CASSLPGRGGETQYF

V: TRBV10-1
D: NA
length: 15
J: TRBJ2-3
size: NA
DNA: TGCGCCAGCAGTGAAGACGGAAGGAGGACAGATACGCAGTATTTT
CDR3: CASSEDGRRTDTQYF

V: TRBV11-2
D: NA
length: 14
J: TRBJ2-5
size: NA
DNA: TGTGCCAGCAGCTTAGAAGTCGACGAAGAGACCCAGTACTTC
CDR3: CASSLEVDEETQYF

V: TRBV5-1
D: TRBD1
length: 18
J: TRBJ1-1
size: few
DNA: TGCGCCAGCAGCCCCCAGACAGGGGGCGCCTACATGAACACTGAAGCTTTCTTT
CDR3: CASSPQTGGAYMNTEAFF

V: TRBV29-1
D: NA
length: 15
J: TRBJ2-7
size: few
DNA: TGCAGCGTTGAAATCCGAAGCCCGGTCTCCTACGAGCAGTACTTC
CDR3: CSVEIRSPVSYEQYF

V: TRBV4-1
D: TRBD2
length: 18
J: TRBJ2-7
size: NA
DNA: TGCGCCAGCAGCCAAGATGGGACTAGCGGGATGACGACCTACGAGCAGTACTTC
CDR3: CASSQDGTSGMTTYEQYF

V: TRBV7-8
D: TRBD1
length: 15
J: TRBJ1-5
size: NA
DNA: TGTGCCAGCAGCACCGGACAGGGAAGGGTTTGGCCCCAGCATTTT
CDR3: CASSTGQGRVWPQHF

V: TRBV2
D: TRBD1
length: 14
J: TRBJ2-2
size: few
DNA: TGTGCCAGCATGACAGGGGGAAACACCGGGGAGCTGTTTTTT
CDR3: CASMTGGNTGELFF

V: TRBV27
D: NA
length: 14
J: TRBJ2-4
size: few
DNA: TGTGCCAGCTCCCCTACTAGCCTCATTTACATTCAGTACTTC
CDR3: CASSPTSLIYIQYF

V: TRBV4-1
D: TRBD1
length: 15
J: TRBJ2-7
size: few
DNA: TGCGCCAGCAGCCAGGGGACAGGGTCATCATACGAGCAGTACTTC
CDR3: CASSQGTGSSYEQYF

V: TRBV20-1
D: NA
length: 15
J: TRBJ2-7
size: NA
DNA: TGCAGTGCTAGAGATTGGGACCGAAGCTCCTACGAGCAGTACTTC
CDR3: CSARDWDRSSYEQYF

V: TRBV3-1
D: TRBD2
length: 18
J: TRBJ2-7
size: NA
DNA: TGTGCCAGCAGCCAATTGGGACTAGCGGGAGAGCTGAGGCACGAGCAGTACTTC
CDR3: CASSQLGLAGELRHEQYF

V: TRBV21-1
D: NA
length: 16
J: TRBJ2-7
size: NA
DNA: TGTGCCAGCAGCAAATTCCCCCAGCGGCAAGATGACGAGCAGTACTTC
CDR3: CASSKFPQRQDDEQYF

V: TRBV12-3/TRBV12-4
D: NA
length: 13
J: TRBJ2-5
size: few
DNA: TGTGCCAGCAGGTGGACAGCCCAAGAGACCCAGTACTTC
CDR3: CASRWTAQETQYF

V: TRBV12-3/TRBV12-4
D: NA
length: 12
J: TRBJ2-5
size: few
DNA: TGTGCCAGCAGTGCCTCGATGGGGACCCAGTACTTC
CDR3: CASSASMGTQYF

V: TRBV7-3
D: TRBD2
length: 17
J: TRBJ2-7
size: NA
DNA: TGTGCCAGCAGCTTGGTGGCTAGCGGGAGGAAACGTTATGAGCAGTACTTC
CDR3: CASSLVASGRKRYEQYF

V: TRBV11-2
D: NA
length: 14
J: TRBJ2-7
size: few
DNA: TGTGCCAGCAGCTTAGTGACTTTTGACTACGAGCAGTACTTC
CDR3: CASSLVTFDYEQYF

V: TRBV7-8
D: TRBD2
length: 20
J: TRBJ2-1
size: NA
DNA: TGTGCCAGCAGCCCCCGGGCTCTAGCGGGAGGGCCCAGTTCCTACAATGAGCAGTTCTTC
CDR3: CASSPRALAGGPSSYNEQFF

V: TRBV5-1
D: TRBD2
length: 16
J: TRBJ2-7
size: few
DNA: TGCGCCAGCAGCTTGGCCGGGGGGGACTTTAATATAGAGCAGTACTTC
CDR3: CASSLAGGDFNIEQYF

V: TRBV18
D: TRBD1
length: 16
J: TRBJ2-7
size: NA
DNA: TGTGCCAGCTCACCGTTCCGGGACAGGGCCACCTACGAGCAGTACTTC
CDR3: CASSPFRDRATYEQYF

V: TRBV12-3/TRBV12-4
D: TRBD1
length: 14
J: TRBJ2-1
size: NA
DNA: TGTGCCAGCAGTCCGAGACAGGGCAGCAATGAGCAGTTCTTC
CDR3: CASSPRQGSNEQFF

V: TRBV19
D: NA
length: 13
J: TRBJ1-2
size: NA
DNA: TGTGCCAGTAGTATAGACCTTAACTATGGCTACACCTTC
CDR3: CASSIDLNYGYTF

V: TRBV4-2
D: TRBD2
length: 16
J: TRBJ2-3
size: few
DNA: TGTGCCAGCAGCCAAGAAGGGACTAGCGGGGGAGATACGCAGTATTTT
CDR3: CASSQEGTSGGDTQYF

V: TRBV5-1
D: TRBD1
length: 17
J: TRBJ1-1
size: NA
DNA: TGCGCCAGCAGCTTGGATCCCCGACAGGGCTTGAACACTGAAGCTTTCTTT
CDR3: CASSLDPRQGLNTEAFF

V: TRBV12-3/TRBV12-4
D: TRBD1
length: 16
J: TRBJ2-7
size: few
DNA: TGTGCCAGCAGCCCCGAGGGGACAGTCACATCCTACGAGCAGTACTTC
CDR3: CASSPEGTVTSYEQYF

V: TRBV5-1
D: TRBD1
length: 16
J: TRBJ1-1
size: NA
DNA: TGCGCCAGCAGCTTATCTAGGACAGGGTCGAACACTGAAGCTTTCTTT
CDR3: CASSLSRTGSNTEAFF

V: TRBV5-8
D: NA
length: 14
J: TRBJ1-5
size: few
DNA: TGTGCCAGCAGCCGGGCTCAGGGAGATCAGCCCCAGCATTTT
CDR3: CASSRAQGDQPQHF

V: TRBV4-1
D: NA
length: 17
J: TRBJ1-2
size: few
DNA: TGCGCCAGCAGCCACCTGGGAGGGCGCCGACGGTCAATGGGCTACACCTTC
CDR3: CASSHLGGRRRSMGYTF

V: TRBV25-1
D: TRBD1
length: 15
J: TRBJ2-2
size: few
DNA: TGTGCCAGCAGTGAATATCCGGACAGGGGTAGGGAGCTGTTTTTT
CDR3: CASSEYPDRGRELFF

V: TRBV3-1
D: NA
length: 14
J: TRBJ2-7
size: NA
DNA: TGTGCCAGCAGCCAAACCCCGGTCTCGGGTGAGCAGTACTTC
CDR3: CASSQTPVSGEQYF

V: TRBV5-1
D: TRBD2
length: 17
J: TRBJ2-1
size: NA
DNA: TGCGCCAGCAGCTCCTCGGGACTAGCGCCCTCCTACAATGAGCAGTTCTTC
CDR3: CASSSSGLAPSYNEQFF

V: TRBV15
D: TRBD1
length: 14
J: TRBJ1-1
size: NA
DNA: TGTGCCACCAGCAGAGATGGAGGGGGCTCTCGAGCTTTCTTT
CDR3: CATSRDGGGSRAFF

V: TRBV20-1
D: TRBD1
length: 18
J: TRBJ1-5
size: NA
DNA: TGCAGTGCACCGGACAGGTCTCTACTCATCTATAGCAATCAGCCCCAGCATTTT
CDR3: CSAPDRSLLIYSNQPQHF

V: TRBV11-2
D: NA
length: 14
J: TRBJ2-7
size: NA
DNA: TGTGCCAGCAGCCCCCGGATGTTTTCCTACGAGCAGTACTTC
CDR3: CASSPRMFSYEQYF

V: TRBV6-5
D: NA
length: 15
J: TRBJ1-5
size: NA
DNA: TGTGCCAGCAGTTACACCCAGGTTCGCAATCAGCCCCAGCATTTT
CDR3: CASSYTQVRNQPQHF

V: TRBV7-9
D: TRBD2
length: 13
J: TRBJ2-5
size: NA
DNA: TGTGCCAGCAGTTTTGGACTAGGAGAGACCCAGTACTTC
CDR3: CASSFGLGETQYF

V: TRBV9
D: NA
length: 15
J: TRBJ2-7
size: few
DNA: TGTGCCAGCAGCGTAGCTACAGGGCCCGGCTACGAGCAGTACTTC
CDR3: CASSVATGPGYEQYF

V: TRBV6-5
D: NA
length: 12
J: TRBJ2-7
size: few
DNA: TGTGCCAGCATTCCCGCTCGGTACGAGCAGTACTTC
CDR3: CASIPARYEQYF

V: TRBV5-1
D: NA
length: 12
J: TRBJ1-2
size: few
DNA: TGCGCCAGCAGCAGTCCTAACTATGGCTACACCTTC
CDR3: CASSSPNYGYTF

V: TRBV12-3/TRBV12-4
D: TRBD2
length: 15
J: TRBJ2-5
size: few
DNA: TGTGCCAGCAGTTCCCCTAGCGGTCCCATCGAGACCCAGTACTTC
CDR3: CASSSPSGPIETQYF

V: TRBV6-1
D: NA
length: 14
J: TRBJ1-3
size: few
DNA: TGTGCCAGCAGTCCCACAGGGCCTGGAAACACCATATATTTT
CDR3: CASSPTGPGNTIYF

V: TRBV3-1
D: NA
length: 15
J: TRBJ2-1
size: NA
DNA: TGTGCCAGCAGCCCTCGGGGGGCCTACAATAATGAGCAGTTCTTC
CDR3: CASSPRGAYNNEQFF

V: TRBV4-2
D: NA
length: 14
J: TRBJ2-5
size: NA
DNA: TGTGCCAGCAGCCAAGAGCTAGTACACCAGACCCAGTACTTC
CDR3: CASSQELVHQTQYF

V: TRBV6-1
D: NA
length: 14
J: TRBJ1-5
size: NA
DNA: TGTGCCAGCAGTGAAGCGTTAGGGGTTCAGCCCCAGCATTTT
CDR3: CASSEALGVQPQHF

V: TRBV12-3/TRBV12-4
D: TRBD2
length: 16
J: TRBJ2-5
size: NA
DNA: TGTGCCAGCAGTTCCTCAAAAGCGGGAGTCAGAGAGACCCAGTACTTC
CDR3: CASSSSKAGVRETQYF

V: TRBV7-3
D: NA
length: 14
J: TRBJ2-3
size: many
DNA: TGTGCCAGCAGCTTAACAGGAGGCACAGATACGCAGTATTTT
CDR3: CASSLTGGTDTQYF

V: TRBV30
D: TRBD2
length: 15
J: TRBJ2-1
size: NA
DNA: TGTGCCTGGAGTGTACTCCTAGCGGGCTCAAATGAGCAGTTCTTC
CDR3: CAWSVLLAGSNEQFF

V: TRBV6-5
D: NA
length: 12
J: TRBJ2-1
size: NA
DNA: TGTGCCAGCAGTTATGGTCTCGGTGAGCAGTTCTTC
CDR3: CASSYGLGEQFF